These 24 T cell receptor beta chains were all obtained from the same sample, sequenced in a study of monozygotic twins with inflammatory bowel disease. TCRdb reprocessed the 5' RACE reads and stores each CDR3 protein as one record, lacking DNA. The specimen's table records 400,000 to 500,000 distinct CDR3 sequences. The sequencing sample was made of blood. The receptor source for this set is a human donor with ulcerative colitis or Crohn's disease, or a healthy co-twin of an affected twin (not recorded which).

The J gene is TRBJ2-7, the V gene TRBV5-1. CDR3 length equals 13 residues. Per germline, CDR1 SGHRS and CDR2 YFSETQ. CDR3 sequence: CASTERSSYEQYF.

V gene TRBV7-9 combines with J gene TRBJ2-7; checking the TCRdb D call of TRBD2 is not possible without DNA. This CDR3 has 13 residues. Germline V gene data show CDR1 as SEHNR and CDR2 as FQNEAQ (reference sequence). CDR3 region: CASSAGERGEQYF.

The chain has TRBV7-6 and TRBJ2-5; TCRdb's D gene call, TRBD2, goes unchecked for lack of DNA. This CDR3 region has 17 residues. Germline CDR1 and CDR2: SGHVS and FNYEAQ. The CDR3 region is CASSSLRTSETEETQYF.

This chain uses TRBV29-1 with TRBJ1-2; TCRdb's D call, TRBD1, is unchecked because there is no DNA. Germline loops: CDR1 SQVTM, CDR2 ANQGSEA. CDR3 length equals 13 residues. The CDR3 sequence is CSVVRDPNYGYTF.

The J gene is TRBJ2-7, the V gene TRBV4-3. Germline V gene sequence: CDR1 LGHNA, CDR2 YSLEER. This CDR3 region has 13 residues. Here the CDR3 reads CASSQSLDYEQYF.

The chain is built from TRBV12-3 or TRBV12-4 and TRBJ2-7; TCRdb calls TRBD2, which cannot be checked without DNA. The CDR3 loop spans 15 amino acids. CDR3 region: CASSSTGTSNDEQYF.

The chain carries TRBV3-1 and TRBJ1-2; TCRdb lists TRBD1, though no DNA is available to test this call. The CDR3 runs 15 residues. The germline CDR1 and CDR2 sequences are LGHDT and YNNKEL (reference sequence). CDR3 in amino acids: CASSPRDRVGAGYTF.

This chain links TRBV12-3 or TRBV12-4 with TRBJ2-5; TCRdb designates TRBD1, a call that cannot be tested without DNA. This CDR3 comprises 11 residues. The chain's CDR3 is CASRETGLFYF.

The rearrangement joins TRBV19 to TRBJ2-2. There are 13 residues in the CDR3. Germline values: CDR1 LNHDA, CDR2 SQIVND (reference sequence). CDR3 protein: CASTLYGAGELFF.

The genes are TRBV20-1 and TRBJ1-1. The CDR3 contains 12 residues. Per germline, CDR1 DFQATT and CDR2 SNEGSKA (reference sequence). The CDR3 sequence: CSAEGVGTEAFF.

This sequence joins TRBV10-3 and TRBJ2-2; TCRdb outputs TRBD2, but without DNA this stays unchecked. CDR1 is ENHRY, CDR2 SYGVKD, per germline. The CDR3 extends over 17 amino acids. This CDR3 reads CAIKRRAAGVNTGELFF.

The gene calls are TRBV21-1 and TRBJ2-7; the TCRdb D gene call, TRBD2, has no DNA to confirm it. TRBV21-1 is tagged as a pseudogene. The CDR3 sequence is 16 residues long. The CDR3 is CASSQTLTSGGYEQYF.

The chain has TRBV15 and TRBJ2-7; TCRdb proposes TRBD1, but this gene call is untestable without DNA. The length of the CDR3 is 14 residues. Germline-derived CDR1 and CDR2 are LNHNV and YYDKDF (reference sequence). CDR3 amino acids: CATSTPGQNYEQYF.

This chain uses TRBV5-1 with TRBJ1-2; the TRBD1 assignment by TCRdb is unverifiable without DNA. This CDR3 comprises 13 residues. CDR1 is SGHRS and CDR2 is YFSETQ in the germline V gene. The CDR3 region is CASTSGGNYGYTF.

The chain links TRBV28 to TRBJ2-5. The length of the CDR3 is 13 residues. Germline V lookup: CDR1 MDHEN, CDR2 SYDVKM. CDR3 protein: CASLGRVRETQYF.

The chain links TRBV20-1 to TRBJ2-5. This CDR3 spans 11 amino acids. The V gene's germline CDR1 is DFQATT and CDR2 SNEGSKA (reference sequence). CDR3 region: CSASTGETQYF.

The V and J genes are TRBV19 and TRBJ1-1; TCRdb's D call of TRBD1 is untestable without DNA. Looked up from germline, CDR1 is LNHDA and CDR2 is SQIVND (reference sequence). This CDR3 has 16 amino acids. The CDR3 loop is CASSPTGTPQNTEAFF.

The chain has TRBV5-5 and TRBJ1-5; TCRdb gives TRBD1 as the D gene, but with no DNA this cannot be confirmed. The CDR3 totals 16 residues. The germline gives CDR1 SGHKS, CDR2 YYEKEE (reference sequence). CDR3 region: CASSLLPDRPNQPQHF.

The chain links TRBV6-1 to TRBJ2-1; the D call from TCRdb, TRBD2, cannot be confirmed without DNA. The V gene's germline CDR1 is MNHNS and CDR2 SASEGT. This CDR3 is 13 amino acids long. The CDR3 loop is CASAASGFNEQFF.

This chain joins TRBV29-1 and TRBJ2-1; TCRdb selects TRBD2, and the lack of DNA leaves this call unchecked. Germline V gene lookup returns CDR1 SQVTM and CDR2 ANQGSEA. The CDR3 sequence is 15 residues long. The CDR3 sequence: CSVAEHSGGNNEQFF.

The chain carries TRBV5-4 and TRBJ2-5; the TCRdb call, TRBD2, lacks DNA for checking. This CDR3 is 14 amino acids long. Per germline, CDR1 SGHNT and CDR2 YYREEE (reference sequence). The CDR3 reads CASSLGASVETQYF.

The V gene is TRBV5-1, the J gene TRBJ2-3; checking the TCRdb D call of TRBD2 is not possible without DNA. The CDR3 is made up of 17 amino acids. Germline lookup yields CDR1 SGHRS and CDR2 YFSETQ. The CDR3 is CASSWGEGQDFTDTQYF.

This chain joins TRBV7-9 and TRBJ2-7; TCRdb's D call of TRBD1 is untestable without DNA. The CDR3 sequence is 12 residues long. Germline CDR1 is SEHNR and CDR2 is FQNEAQ (reference sequence). This chain's CDR3 is CASSWDGYEQYF. Full variable domain (outside the CDR3, taken from reference TRBV7-9 and TRBJ2-7): DTGVSQNPRHKITKRGQNVTFRCDPISEHNRLYWYRQTLGQGPEFLTYFQNEAQLEKSRLLSDRFSAERPKGSFSTLEIQRTEQGDSAMYLCASSWDGYEQYFGPGTRLTVT.

This chain links TRBV29-1 with TRBJ2-5; absent DNA, TCRdb's TRBD1 call cannot be checked. Germline CDR1 is SQVTM and CDR2 is ANQGSEA. This CDR3 contains 11 residues. CDR3 protein: CSARGRETQYF. The whole variable domain, remainder taken from reference TRBV29-1 and TRBJ2-5, is SAVISQKPSRDICQRGTSLTIQCQVDSQVTMMFWYRQQPGQSLTLIATANQGSEATYESGFVIDKFPISRPNLTFSTLTVSNMSPEDSSIYLCSARGRETQYFGPGTRLLVL.